This is a list of T cell receptor beta chains from one sample in a study of identifying expanded T cells in peripheral blood. Method: immunoSEQ multiplex PCR; TCRdb's copy keeps in-frame clones and lacks some. The sample lists 95,000 to 100,000 clones, roughly 85% occurring once. Sequencing was carried out using blood. These receptors all come from a person aged 18 to 75 in good health. CDR3s include the opening cysteine and the closing phenylalanine or tryptophan. D genes are given only for firm matches. Size values are once, few and many counts, or a class for expanded clones, and some rows have none.

d_gene,abundance,v_gene,j_gene,CDR3nt,CDR3aa
-,once,TRBV11-1,TRBJ1-6,TGTGCCAGCAGCTTAAATTTCAGGTTCGCGAATTCACCCCTCCACTTT,CASSLNFRFANSPLHF
-,-,TRBV27,TRBJ1-2,TGTGCCAGCAGTCCCGGGGGTTTAGGCTATGGCTACACCTTC,CASSPGGLGYGYTF
-,-,TRBV14,TRBJ1-2,TGTGCCAGCACCATGACAGGAAGGTATGGCTACACCTTC,CASTMTGRYGYTF
-,few,TRBV6-1,TRBJ2-7,TGTGCCACCACGACAGATACCTACGAGCAGTACTTC,CATTTDTYEQYF
-,few,TRBV29-1,TRBJ2-7,TGCAGCGTTGGGTGGGACCCTTACGAGCAGTACTTC,CSVGWDPYEQYF
-,-,TRBV6-5,TRBJ2-1,TGTGCCAGCAGTTACTCGAGGCACATCGTGAATGAGCAGTTCTTC,CASSYSRHIVNEQFF
-,-,TRBV13,TRBJ1-1,TGTGCCAGCAGCTTCTCCTTCCAGGGTGGGAACACTGAAGCTTTCTTT,CASSFSFQGGNTEAFF
-,-,TRBV27,TRBJ2-3,TGTGCCAGCAGGGTACAGGTCCGAGGCACAGATACGCAGTATTTT,CASRVQVRGTDTQYF
-,once,TRBV6-5,TRBJ1-4,TGTGCCAGCAGTGCCCTGAGGGGGGGTAATGAAAAACTGTTTTTT,CASSALRGGNEKLFF
-,-,TRBV4-1,TRBJ1-5,TGCGCCAGCAGCAGGGATAGCAATCAGCCCCAGCATTTT,CASSRDSNQPQHF
-,-,TRBV2,TRBJ2-5,TGTGCCAGCGCCCCCAGGAGAGGACAGGAGACCCAGTACTTC,CASAPRRGQETQYF
-,-,TRBV14,TRBJ1-2,TGTGCCAGCAGCCAAGAGGGCTATGGCTACACCTTC,CASSQEGYGYTF
-,-,TRBV5-1,TRBJ1-1,TGCGCCAGCAGCTTGAGGTGGGGAGGGGACACTGAAGCTTTCTTT,CASSLRWGGDTEAFF
-,-,TRBV28,TRBJ2-3,TGTGCCAGCAGGGATGCAGGGGTCATCACAGATACGCAGTATTTT,CASRDAGVITDTQYF
-,-,TRBV27,TRBJ1-4,TGTGCCAGCAGTTTTCTGGGGCCGTACGAAAAACTGTTTTTT,CASSFLGPYEKLFF
-,-,TRBV6-5,TRBJ2-7,TGTGCCAGCAGTTTGAGGGGATCACTGGCCTACGAGCAGTACTTC,CASSLRGSLAYEQYF
-,-,TRBV7-9,TRBJ1-1,TGTGCCAGCAGACCCTCTATTCAGAACACTGAAGCTTTCTTT,CASRPSIQNTEAFF
TRBD2,once,TRBV30,TRBJ2-5,TGTGCCTGGACCTCCGCGGCGGGGGTCCCGGAGACCCAGTACTTC,CAWTSAAGVPETQYF
-,-,TRBV23-1,TRBJ2-4,TGCGCCAGCAGTCAACTAATGTCCCTCTACAGGCTAGCCAAAAACATTCAGTACTTC,CASSQLMSLYRLAKNIQYF
TRBD1,-,TRBV28,TRBJ1-1,TGTGCCAGCAGTTACCCCACAGGGGTCAACACTGAAGCTTTCTTT,CASSYPTGVNTEAFF